This TCR beta chain was recorded in a study of blood T cell repertoires in COVID-19. Overall study: T cells, B-cell-depleted T cells, or PBMCs supplied cDNA or gDNA.

CDR3 length equals 15 residues. The germline V gene has CDR1 LNHDA and CDR2 SQIVND (reference sequence). Trimming took 10 bases from V and 6 from J, leaving 22 bases between them. The repertoire was sequenced with immunoSEQ multiplex PCR; TCRdb's copy has only in-frame clones and lacks some. The profile covers 210,000 or so clones, with 70% to 90% appearing a single time and 6.5% to 8.5% taken by the ten largest. This clone was detected a few times. This receptor was obtained from a woman in her thirties or forties with acute COVID-19. V and J are TRBV19 and TRBJ1-5; maybe TRBD1 (6 bases). The specimen sequenced was PBMCs or T cells enriched from blood (not recorded which). CDR3 nucleotides: TGTGCCACCACACAAGGCGGGGGGCTGGGTCAGCCCCAGCATTTT. Protein: CATTQGGGLGQPQHF.